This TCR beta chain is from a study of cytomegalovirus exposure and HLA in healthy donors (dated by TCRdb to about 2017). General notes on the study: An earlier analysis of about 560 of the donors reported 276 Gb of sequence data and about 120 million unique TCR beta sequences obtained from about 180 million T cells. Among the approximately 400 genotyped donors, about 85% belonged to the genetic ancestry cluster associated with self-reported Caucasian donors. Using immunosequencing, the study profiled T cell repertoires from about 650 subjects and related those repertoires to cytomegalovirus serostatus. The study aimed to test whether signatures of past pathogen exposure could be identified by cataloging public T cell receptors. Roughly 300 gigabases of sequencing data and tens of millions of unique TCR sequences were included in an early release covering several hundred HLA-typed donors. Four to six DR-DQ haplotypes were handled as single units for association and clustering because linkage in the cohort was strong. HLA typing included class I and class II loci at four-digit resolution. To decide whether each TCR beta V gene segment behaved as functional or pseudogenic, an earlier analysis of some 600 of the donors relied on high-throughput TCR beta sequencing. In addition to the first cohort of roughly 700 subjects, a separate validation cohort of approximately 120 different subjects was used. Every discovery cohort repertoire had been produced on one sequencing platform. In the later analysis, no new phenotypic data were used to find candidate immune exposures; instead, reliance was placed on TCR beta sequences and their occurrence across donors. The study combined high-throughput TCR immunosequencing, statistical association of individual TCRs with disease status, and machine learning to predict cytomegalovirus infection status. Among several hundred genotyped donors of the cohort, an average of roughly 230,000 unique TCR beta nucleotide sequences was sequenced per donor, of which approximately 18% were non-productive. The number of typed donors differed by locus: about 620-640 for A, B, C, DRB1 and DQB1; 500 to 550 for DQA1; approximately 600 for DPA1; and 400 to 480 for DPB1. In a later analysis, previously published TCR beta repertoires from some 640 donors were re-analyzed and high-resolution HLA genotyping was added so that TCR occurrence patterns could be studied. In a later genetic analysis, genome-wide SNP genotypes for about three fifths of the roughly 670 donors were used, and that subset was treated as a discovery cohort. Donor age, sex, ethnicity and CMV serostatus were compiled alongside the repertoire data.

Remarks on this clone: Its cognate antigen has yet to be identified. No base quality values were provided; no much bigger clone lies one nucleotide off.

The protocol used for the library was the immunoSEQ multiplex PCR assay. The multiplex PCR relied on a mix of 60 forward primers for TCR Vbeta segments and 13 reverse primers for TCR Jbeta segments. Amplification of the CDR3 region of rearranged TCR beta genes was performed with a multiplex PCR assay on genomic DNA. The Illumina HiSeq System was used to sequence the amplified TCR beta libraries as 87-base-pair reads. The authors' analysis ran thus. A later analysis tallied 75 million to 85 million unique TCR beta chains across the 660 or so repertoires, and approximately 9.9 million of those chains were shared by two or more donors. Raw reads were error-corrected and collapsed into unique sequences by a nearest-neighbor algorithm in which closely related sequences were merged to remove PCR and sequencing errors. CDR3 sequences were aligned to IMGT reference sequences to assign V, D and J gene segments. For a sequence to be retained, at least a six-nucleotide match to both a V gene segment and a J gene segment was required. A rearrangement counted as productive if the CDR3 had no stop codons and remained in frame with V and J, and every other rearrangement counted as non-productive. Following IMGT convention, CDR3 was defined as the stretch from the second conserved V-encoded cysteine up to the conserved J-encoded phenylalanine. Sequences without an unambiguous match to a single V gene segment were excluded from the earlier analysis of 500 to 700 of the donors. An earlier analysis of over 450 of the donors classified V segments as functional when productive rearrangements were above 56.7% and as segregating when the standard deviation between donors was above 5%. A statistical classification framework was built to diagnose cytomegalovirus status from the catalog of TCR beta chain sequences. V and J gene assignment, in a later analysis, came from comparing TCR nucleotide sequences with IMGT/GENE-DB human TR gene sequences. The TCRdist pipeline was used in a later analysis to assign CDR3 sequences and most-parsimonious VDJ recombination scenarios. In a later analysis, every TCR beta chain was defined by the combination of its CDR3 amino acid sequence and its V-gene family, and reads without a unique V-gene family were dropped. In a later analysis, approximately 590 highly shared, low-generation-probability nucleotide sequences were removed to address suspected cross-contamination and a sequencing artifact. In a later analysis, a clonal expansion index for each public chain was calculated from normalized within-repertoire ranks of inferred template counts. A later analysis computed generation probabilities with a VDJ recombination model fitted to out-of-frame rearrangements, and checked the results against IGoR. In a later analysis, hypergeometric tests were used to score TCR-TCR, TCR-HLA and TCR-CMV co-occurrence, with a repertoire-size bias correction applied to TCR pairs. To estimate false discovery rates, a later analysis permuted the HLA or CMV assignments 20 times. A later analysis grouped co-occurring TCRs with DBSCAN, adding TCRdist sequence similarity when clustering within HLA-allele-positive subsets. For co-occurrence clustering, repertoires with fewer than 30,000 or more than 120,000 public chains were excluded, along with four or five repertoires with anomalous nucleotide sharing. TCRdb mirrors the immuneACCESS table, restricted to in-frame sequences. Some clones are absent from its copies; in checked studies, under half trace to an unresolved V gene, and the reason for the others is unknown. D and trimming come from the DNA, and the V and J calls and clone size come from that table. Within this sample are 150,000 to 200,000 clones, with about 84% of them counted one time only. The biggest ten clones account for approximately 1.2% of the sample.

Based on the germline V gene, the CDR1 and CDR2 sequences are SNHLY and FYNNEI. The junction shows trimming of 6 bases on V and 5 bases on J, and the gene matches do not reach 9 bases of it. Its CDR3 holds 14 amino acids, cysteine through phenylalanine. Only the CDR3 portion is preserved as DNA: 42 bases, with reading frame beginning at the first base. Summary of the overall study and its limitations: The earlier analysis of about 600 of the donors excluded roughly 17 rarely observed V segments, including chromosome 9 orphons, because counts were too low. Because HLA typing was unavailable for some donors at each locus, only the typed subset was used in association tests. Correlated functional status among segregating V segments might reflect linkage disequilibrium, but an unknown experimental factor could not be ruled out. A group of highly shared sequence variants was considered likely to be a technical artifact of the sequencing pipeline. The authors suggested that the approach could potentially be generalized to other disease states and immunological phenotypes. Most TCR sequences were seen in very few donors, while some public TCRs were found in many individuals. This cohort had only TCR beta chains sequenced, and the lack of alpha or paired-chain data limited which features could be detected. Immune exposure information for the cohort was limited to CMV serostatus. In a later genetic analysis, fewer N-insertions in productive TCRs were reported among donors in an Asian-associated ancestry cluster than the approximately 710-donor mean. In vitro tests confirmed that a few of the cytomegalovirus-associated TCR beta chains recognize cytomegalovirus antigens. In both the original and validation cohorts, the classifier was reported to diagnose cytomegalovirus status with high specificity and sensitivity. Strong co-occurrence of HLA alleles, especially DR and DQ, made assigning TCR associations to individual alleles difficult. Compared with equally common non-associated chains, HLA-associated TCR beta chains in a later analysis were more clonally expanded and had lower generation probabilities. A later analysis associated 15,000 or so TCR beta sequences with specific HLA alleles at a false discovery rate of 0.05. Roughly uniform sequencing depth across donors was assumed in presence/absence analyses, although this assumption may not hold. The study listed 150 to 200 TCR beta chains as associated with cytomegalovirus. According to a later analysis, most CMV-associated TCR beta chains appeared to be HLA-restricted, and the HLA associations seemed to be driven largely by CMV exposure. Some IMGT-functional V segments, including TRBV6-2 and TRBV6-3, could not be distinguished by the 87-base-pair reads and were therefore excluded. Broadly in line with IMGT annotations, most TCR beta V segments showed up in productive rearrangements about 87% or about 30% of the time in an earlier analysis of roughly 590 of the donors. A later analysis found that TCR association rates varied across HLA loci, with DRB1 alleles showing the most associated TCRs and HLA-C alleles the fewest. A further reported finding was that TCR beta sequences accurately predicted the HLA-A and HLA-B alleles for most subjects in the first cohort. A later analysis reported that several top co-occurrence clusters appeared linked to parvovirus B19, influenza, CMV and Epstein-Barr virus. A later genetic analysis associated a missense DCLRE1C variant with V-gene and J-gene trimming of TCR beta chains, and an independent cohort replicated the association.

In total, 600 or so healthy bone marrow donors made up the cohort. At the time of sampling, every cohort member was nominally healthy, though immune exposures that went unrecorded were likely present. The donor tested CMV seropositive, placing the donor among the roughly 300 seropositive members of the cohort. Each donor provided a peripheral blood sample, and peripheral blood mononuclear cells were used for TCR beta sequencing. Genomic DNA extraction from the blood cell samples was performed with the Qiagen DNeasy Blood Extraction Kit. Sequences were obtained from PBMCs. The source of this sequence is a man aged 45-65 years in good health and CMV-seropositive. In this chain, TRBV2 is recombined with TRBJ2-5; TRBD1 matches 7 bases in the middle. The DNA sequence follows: TGTGCCAGCAGCCCACAGGGGCCGGGGGAGACCCAGTACTTC. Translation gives CASSPQGPGETQYF.